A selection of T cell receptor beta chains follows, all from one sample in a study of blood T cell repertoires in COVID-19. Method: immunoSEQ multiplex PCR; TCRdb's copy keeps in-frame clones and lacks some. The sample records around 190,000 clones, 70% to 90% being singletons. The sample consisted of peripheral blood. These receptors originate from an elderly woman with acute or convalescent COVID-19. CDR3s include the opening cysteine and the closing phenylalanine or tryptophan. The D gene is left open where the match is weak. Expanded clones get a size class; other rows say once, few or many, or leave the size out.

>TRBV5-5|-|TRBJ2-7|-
TGTGCCAGCAGCACCCAGGTCTACGAGCAGTACTTC
CASSTQVYEQYF
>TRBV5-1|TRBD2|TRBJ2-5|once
TGCGCCAGCAGCTTGGGTAGCGGGAGGGAGACCCAGTACTTC
CASSLGSGRETQYF
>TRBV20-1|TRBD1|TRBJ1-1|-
TGCAGTGCTAGAGACAGGGGGCTAGCTTTCTTT
CSARDRGLAFF
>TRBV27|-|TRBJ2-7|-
TGTGCCAGCAGTTTAAGCCCATTATCCAATTTCTACGAGCAGTACTTC
CASSLSPLSNFYEQYF
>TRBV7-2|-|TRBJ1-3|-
TGTGCCAGCAGCTTAGCTCGCGTGGTGCCCGGAAACACCATATATTTT
CASSLARVVPGNTIYF
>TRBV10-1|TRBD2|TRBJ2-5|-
TGCGCCAGCAGTGAGGCGGCTAGCGGGAGCCAGTACCAAGAGACCCAGTACTTC
CASSEAASGSQYQETQYF
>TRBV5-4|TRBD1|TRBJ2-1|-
TGTGCCAGCAGCATTACGTCAGGCCGGGACAGATACAATGAGCAGTTCTTC
CASSITSGRDRYNEQFF
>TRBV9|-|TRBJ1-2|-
TGTGCCAGCAGCGTAGGGACACACTATGGCTACACCTTC
CASSVGTHYGYTF
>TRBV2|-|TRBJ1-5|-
TGTGCCAGCGAGGCAGGGAATCAGCCCCAGCATTTT
CASEAGNQPQHF
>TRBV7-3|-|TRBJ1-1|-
TGTGCCAGCAGCTTAGGTAGTGGCACTGAAGCTTTCTTT
CASSLGSGTEAFF
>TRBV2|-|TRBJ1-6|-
TGTGCCAGCAGATTAAAAACAGAGTCACCCCTCCACTTT
CASRLKTESPLHF
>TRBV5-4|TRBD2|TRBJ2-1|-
TGTGCCAGCAGCGTAGCTAGCGGGAGGGCGGTAAATGAGCAGTTCTTC
CASSVASGRAVNEQFF
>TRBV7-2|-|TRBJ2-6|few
TGTGCCAGCAGCTTCGGTGCGGGATCTGGGGCCAACGTCCTGACTTTC
CASSFGAGSGANVLTF
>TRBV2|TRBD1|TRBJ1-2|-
TGTGCCAGCAGAAGTACAGGGGGGGACTATGGCTACACCTTC
CASRSTGGDYGYTF
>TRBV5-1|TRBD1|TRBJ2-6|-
TGCGCCAGCAGCCCGACAGGGTCTGGGGCCAACGTCCTGACTTTC
CASSPTGSGANVLTF
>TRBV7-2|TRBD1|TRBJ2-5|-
TGTGCCAGCAGCTTAGCGACAGGGACACAAGAGACCCAGTACTTC
CASSLATGTQETQYF
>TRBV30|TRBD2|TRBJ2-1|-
TGTGCCTGGACACCCGGGGGGACCTCCTTCAATGAGCAGTTCTTC
CAWTPGGTSFNEQFF
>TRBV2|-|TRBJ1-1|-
TGTGCCAGCAGCTATGGGGACACGAACACTGAAGCTTTCTTT
CASSYGDTNTEAFF
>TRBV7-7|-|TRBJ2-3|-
TGTGCTAGCGCCACACAGTACACAGATACGCAGTATTTT
CASATQYTDTQYF
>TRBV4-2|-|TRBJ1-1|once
TGTGCCAGCAGCCCCCAATTGAGGGACACTGAAGCTTTCTTT
CASSPQLRDTEAFF